This T cell receptor beta chain was retrieved from a study of blood T cells in healthy people across ages. Trimming took 5 bases from V and 5 from J; bases not matched to a gene: 11. The CDR3 runs to 16 residues. CDR1 SGHTA and CDR2 FQGNSA come from the germline V gene. Primed by a sample-barcoded 5' primer and a J-beta primer mix, a second PCR proceeded for about 7 to 11 cycles. TCRdb recomputed calls from the 5' RACE reads with MiXCR, one row per CDR3 protein. The repertoire consists of about 720,000 distinct CDR3 sequences, with 22% occurring once and the leading ten covering around 21%. J is TRBJ2-2 and V is TRBV7-2; the match to TRBD1 covers 7 bases. Sequenced sample: blood. This TCR was sampled from a man aged 65 to 85 in good health. The CDR3: CASSPRTGRTTGELFF. CDR3 sequence (DNA): TGTGCCAGCAGCCCAAGGACAGGAAGAACAACCGGGGAGCTGTTTTTT.